Listed here is a single T cell receptor beta chain. The antigen remains unidentified. The data were obtained in a study of post-analysis software for immune sequencing data. As for the study in general: Disease courses included relapsing-remitting, secondary progressive and progressive-relapsing multiple sclerosis. The study, taken as a whole, reports: TRBV segments more frequent in patients than in controls numbered roughly 5 and included TRBV5-6, TRBV5-1 and TRBV20-1. Normalized Chao1 diversity was significantly reduced in patients versus controls.

The CDR3 has 15 amino acids. Trimming left V 0 bases short and J 3 bases short, with 13 bases between. Germline V gives CDR1 SGHRS, CDR2 YFSETQ. Unique molecular identifiers were carried by the TCR beta cDNA libraries. Each batch of about 0.85 to 10 million T cells produced approximately 470,000 cDNA molecules. Each CDR3 protein is one row after TCRdb ran MiXCR on the PCR reads. The sample yields around 700,000 distinct CDR3 sequences, approximately 60% seen once. The chain joins TRBV5-1 to TRBJ2-7, with a weak D call TRBD2 (6 bases). Sequencing was performed on blood. The receptor was isolated from a girl aged 2 to 10 with multiple sclerosis. Written as DNA, the CDR3 is TGCGCCAGCAGCTTGGCCGTTGGGGGAGGCTACGAGCAGTACTTC. Translation: CASSLAVGGGYEQYF. Together with reference TRBV5-1 and TRBJ2-7, the CDR3 gives the full variable domain: KAGVTQTPRYLIKTRGQQVTLSCSPISGHRSVSWYQQTPGQGLQFLFEYFSETQRNKGNFPGRFSGRQFSNSRSEMNVSTLELGDSALYLCASSLAVGGGYEQYFGPGTRLTVT.